A single sample gave rise to the 6 T cell receptor beta chains below, sequenced in a study of blood T cell repertoires in COVID-19. Generated by immunoSEQ multiplex PCR, the TCRdb table keeps only in-frame clones and is missing some. Of around 93,000 clones listed, over 80% are singletons. Sample: peripheral blood. The receptors were gathered from a man older than 75 with acute or convalescent COVID-19.

The table lists this clone with a few counts. The J gene is TRBJ1-1, the V gene TRBV6-6; 7 nucleotides agree with TRBD1. The CDR3 has 14 residues. Germline loops: CDR1 MNHNY, CDR2 SVGAGI (reference sequence). V lost 2 bases, J lost 3 bases, and 3 bases stayed unmatched. DNA for the CDR3: TGTGCCAGCAGTTACAGGGGGCGCGACACTGAAGCTTTCTTT. Translating gives CASSYRGRDTEAFF.

The rearrangement links TRBV11-2 to TRBJ2-7; maybe TRBD2 (6 bases). The CDR3 totals 14 residues. Germline V CDR1 and CDR2: SGHAT, FQNNGV. Trimming took off 5 bases at V and 3 bases at J, with 14 bases between the two ends. The CDR3 region has the DNA TGTGCCAGCAGCGTAAATGGACTAAACTACGAGCAGTACTTC. Protein product: CASSVNGLNYEQYF.

This clone was seen just once. V gene TRBV7-2 combines with J gene TRBJ2-5, with D possibly TRBD1 on 6 matching bases. Trimming cost V 6 bases and J 1 base, with 12 bases left between them. The CDR3 covers 14 residues. Germline assignment: CDR1 SGHTA and CDR2 FQGNSA. The DNA for the CDR3 is TGTGCCAGCAGGTTTGGGACAAGCCAAGAGACCCAGTACTTC. Translation gives CASRFGTSQETQYF.

The chain employs TRBV2 and TRBJ1-5; D possibly corresponds to TRBD1 (5 bases). Between the trimmed V and J ends, which lost 11 bases and 4 bases, there was a span of 15 bases. In germline, CDR1 is SNHLY, CDR2 FYNNEI. This CDR3 is 13 amino acids long. The CDR3: CAGGTDLNQPQHF. In DNA, the CDR3 is TGTGCCGGGGGGACGGATTTAAATCAGCCCCAGCATTTT.

The rearrangement uses TRBV18 and TRBJ2-6, with 7 positions matching TRBD1. V lost 6 bases, J lost 0 bases, and 8 bases stayed unmatched. This CDR3 has 17 residues. Germline CDR1 and CDR2: KGHSH and LQKENI. For the CDR3, the DNA is TGTGCCAGCTCCAGACAGGGATCTAGCTCTGGGGCCAACGTCCTGACTTTC. It codes for CASSRQGSSSGANVLTF.

The V gene is TRBV6-1, the J gene TRBJ1-2; 9 bases are a match to TRBD1. J lost 4 bases, V lost 1 base, and 7 bases had no gene match. CDR1 is MNHNS and CDR2 is SASEGT in the germline V gene. CDR3 size: 16 residues. The CDR3, as DNA: TGTGCCAGCAGTGAAGGGATTGGGGGACAGGGCTATGGCTACACCTTC. Translating gives CASSEGIGGQGYGYTF.